These 28 T cell receptor beta chains came from one sample sequenced in a study of blood T cell repertoires in COVID-19. Data came from immunoSEQ multiplex PCR; TCRdb stores just in-frame clones and leaves some out. Among approximately 300,000 clones listed, more than 80% were seen once. Sequencing was performed on peripheral blood. The source of these receptors is a young man who had recovered from COVID-19.

The chain is built from TRBV18 and TRBJ1-1; a possible D gene is TRBD1 (6 bases). Germline V lookup: CDR1 KGHSH, CDR2 LQKENI. The V and J ends lost 2 bases and 0 bases respectively, with 10 bases between them. The CDR3 extends over 15 amino acids. The chain's CDR3 is CASSPWGQLNTEAFF. The CDR3 nucleotides read TGTGCCAGCTCACCATGGGGGCAGCTGAACACTGAAGCTTTCTTT.

The V and J genes are TRBV4-1 and TRBJ2-1, with 13 positions matching TRBD2. The length of the CDR3 is 17 residues. Germline CDR1 is MGHRA and CDR2 is YSYEKL. V shed 4 bases, J shed 0 bases, and the junction held 3 bases outside the gene matches. CDR3 amino acids: CASSPRTSGGSYNEQFF. CDR3 DNA sequence: TGCGCCAGCAGCCCTCGGACTAGCGGGGGCTCCTACAATGAGCAGTTCTTC.

The rearrangement uses TRBV14 and TRBJ2-7; 9 nucleotides align to TRBD2. Trimming removed 0 bases from V and 0 bases from J; junction bases left unmatched: 6. CDR1 SGHDN and CDR2 FVKESK come from the germline V gene. The CDR3 is 17 residues long. CDR3 in amino acids: CASSQERVSGSSYEQYF. The CDR3, as DNA: TGTGCCAGCAGCCAAGAGAGGGTTAGCGGGAGCTCCTACGAGCAGTACTTC.

The chain links TRBV2 to TRBJ1-1; D is unclear. The CDR3 is 12 residues long. The germline gives CDR1 SNHLY, CDR2 FYNNEI. The V gene lost 7 bases and the J gene lost 1 base, with 7 bases spanning the gap. CDR3 residues: CASKLWNTEAFF. CDR3 DNA: TGTGCCAGCAAACTGTGGAACACTGAAGCTTTCTTT.

The V and J genes are TRBV2 and TRBJ1-3; no clear D. The CDR3 sequence is 15 residues long. The germline V gene has CDR1 SNHLY and CDR2 FYNNEI. The germline V and J ends were trimmed by 5 bases and 2 bases, with 13 bases remaining between them. The chain's CDR3 is CASSPGYMPGNTIYF. The CDR3 DNA sequence: TGTGCCAGCAGTCCAGGTTATATGCCTGGAAACACCATATATTTT.

This clone was counted once. This chain uses TRBV10-2 with TRBJ1-5; D might be TRBD1 (6 bases). The CDR3 sequence is 17 residues long. Germline values: CDR1 WSHSY, CDR2 SAAADI. Trimming removed 3 bases from V and 5 bases from J, with 20 bases in between. The CDR3 is CASSEYSQGGGDQPQHF. As DNA, the CDR3 is TGCGCCAGCAGTGAATACTCACAGGGAGGGGGGGATCAGCCCCAGCATTTT.

The chain uses TRBV7-9 and TRBJ1-6; no reliable D call. This CDR3 is built from 16 residues. V lost 6 bases and J lost 0, with 12 bases in between. The germline V gene has CDR1 SEHNR and CDR2 FQNEAQ (reference sequence). CDR3 sequence (DNA): TGTGCCAGCAGTCCAGCAGGTGGCTCCTATAATTCACCCCTCCACTTT. Encoded protein: CASSPAGGSYNSPLHF. Full variable domain (rest looked up from reference TRBV7-9 and TRBJ1-6): DTGVSQNPRHKITKRGQNVTFRCDPISEHNRLYWYRQTLGQGPEFLTYFQNEAQLEKSRLLSDRFSAERPKGSFSTLEIQRTEQGDSAMYLCASSPAGGSYNSPLHFGNGTRLTVT.

This chain links TRBV9 with TRBJ2-2, with 8 positions matching TRBD1. V shed 4 bases, J shed 7 bases, and the junction held 12 bases outside the gene matches. Germline CDR1 SGDLS, CDR2 YYNGEE. The CDR3 runs to 16 residues. In DNA, the CDR3 is TGTGCCAGCAGCAATGACCGGACAGGGTTGAGCGGGGAGCTGTTTTTT. This translates into CASSNDRTGLSGELFF.

V is TRBV30 and J is TRBJ2-1, with D perhaps TRBD2 (6 bases). The CDR3 loop spans 16 amino acids. CDR1 GTSNPN and CDR2 SVGIG come from the germline V gene (reference sequence). The V end lost 1 base, the J end lost 3 bases, and 16 bases lay between the germline ends. For the CDR3, the DNA is TGTGCCTGGAGTGGGGTAGCGGTCCACTACTACAATGAGCAGTTCTTC. Translated, it gives CAWSGVAVHYYNEQFF.

Written as DNA, the CDR3 is TGTGCCAGCAGCTTGGAAGGGTATACAGGCGGTCAGCCCCAGCATTTT. Its translation is CASSLEGYTGGQPQHF. The rearrangement joins TRBV7-2 to TRBJ1-5; TRBD1 might be the D (5 bases). Germline V lookup: CDR1 SGHTA, CDR2 FQGNSA. Trimming took 3 bases from V and 6 from J, leaving 18 bases between them. The CDR3 has 16 amino acids.

J is TRBJ2-1 and V is TRBV20-1, with D possibly being TRBD2 (6 bases). Germline V CDR1 and CDR2: DFQATT, SNEGSKA (reference sequence). Deletions cut 3 bases from V and 8 bases from J, with 20 bases between. There are 15 residues in the CDR3. As DNA, the CDR3 is TGCAGTGCTAGTAGCTCCCAACTAGCAGGGTATGAGCAGTTCTTC. Translation gives CSASSSQLAGYEQFF.

The chain links TRBV7-8 to TRBJ1-3, with a tentative D call TRBD1 (6 bases). Germline V lookup: CDR1 SGHVS, CDR2 FQNEAQ. Trimming removed 5 bases at V and 0 bases at J, with 17 bases between. This CDR3 region has 17 residues. The CDR3 bases are TGTGCCAGCAGCCCGAAATCACAGGGTCTCTCTGGAAACACCATATATTTT. Protein sequence: CASSPKSQGLSGNTIYF.

The chain recombines TRBV2 with TRBJ1-1; the match to TRBD1 covers 8 bases. Germline values: CDR1 SNHLY, CDR2 FYNNEI. CDR3 length: 14 amino acids. The V segment lost 7 bases and the J segment 1 base; nucleotides outside the gene matches: 5. The CDR3 loop is CASTGQGRNTEAFF. In nucleotides, the CDR3 is TGTGCCAGCACCGGACAGGGACGGAACACTGAAGCTTTCTTT.

This clone was observed a single time. The genes are TRBV27 and TRBJ1-1; no clear D. The CDR3 covers 13 residues. Trimming cost V 3 bases and J 10 bases, with 15 bases left between them. The germline CDR1 and CDR2 sequences are MNHEY and SMNVEV (reference sequence). CDR3 nucleotides: TGTGCCAGCAGTTTGGGCAGGCGGCGGGTAGCTTTCTTT. It translates to CASSLGRRRVAFF.

The rearrangement joins TRBV6-5 to TRBJ1-1; 8 nucleotides agree with TRBD1. The CDR3 has 12 residues. V gave up 7 bases and J gave up 5 bases; unmatched junction bases: 3. Germline CDR1 reads MNHEY; CDR2 reads SVGAGI. As DNA, the CDR3 is TGTGCCAGCAATACAGGGGGAACTGAAGCTTTCTTT. Amino acid sequence: CASNTGGTEAFF.

This chain uses TRBV6-5 with TRBJ1-5, with D possibly matching TRBD1 (5 bases). CDR3 length equals 15 residues. CDR1 MNHEY and CDR2 SVGAGI come from the germline V gene. Trimming shortened V by 6 bases and J by 0 bases, and 12 bases separated the two germline ends. CDR3 nucleotides: TGTGCCAGCAGATTTGACAGTTATAGCAATCAGCCCCAGCATTTT. It encodes CASRFDSYSNQPQHF.

The chain is built from TRBV19 and TRBJ2-6; 9 nucleotides align to TRBD1. Germline V lookup: CDR1 LNHDA, CDR2 SQIVND (reference sequence). Trimming at V came to 4 bases and at J to 0 bases, leaving 10 bases not matched to a gene. This CDR3 comprises 19 residues. The CDR3 bases are TGTGCCAGTAGTAGGGACAGGGTTGGAAACCCCTCTGGGGCCAACGTCCTGACTTTC. Its protein is CASSRDRVGNPSGANVLTF.

This sequence joins TRBV11-2 and TRBJ2-7; D gene ambiguous. The germline V gene encodes CDR1 SGHAT and CDR2 FQNNGV. The CDR3 loop spans 16 amino acids. The ends were cut back, 1 base at V and 0 bases at J, with 13 bases in the middle. CDR3 amino acids: CASSLGAVPGSYEQYF. The CDR3 region has the DNA TGTGCCAGCAGCTTAGGTGCAGTCCCGGGCTCCTACGAGCAGTACTTC.

The CDR3 DNA reads TGTGCCAGCAGCCCCATGGGACTAGCGGGGGGGAACACCGGGGAGCTGTTTTTT. Its translation is CASSPMGLAGGNTGELFF. The chain recombines TRBV7-3 with TRBJ2-2; TRBD2 matches 15 bases. J gave up 1 base and V 5 bases, and 5 bases lay outside the gene matches. The CDR3 spans 18 residues. Germline values: CDR1 SGHTA, CDR2 FQGTGA.

The J gene is TRBJ2-5, the V gene TRBV5-6; TRBD1 is a possible D gene (6 bases). The CDR3 contains 13 residues. Looked up from germline, CDR1 is SGHDT and CDR2 is YYEEEE. Trimming left V 5 bases short and J 6 bases short, with 14 bases between. CDR3 coding DNA: TGTGCCAGCAGTCCCGGACAGTACCAGACCCAGTACTTC. Amino acids: CASSPGQYQTQYF. Using reference TRBV5-6 and TRBJ2-5 for the parts outside the CDR3, the full variable domain is DAGVTQSPTHLIKTRGQQVTLRCSPKSGHDTVSWYQQALGQGPQFIFQYYEEEERQRGNFPDRFSGHQFPNYSSELNVNALLLGDSALYLCASSPGQYQTQYFGPGTRLLVL.

Concerning this clone itself: Other DNA sequences in this sample translate to the same CDR3. The chain combines TRBV5-5 with TRBJ2-7; D unresolved. CDR1 is SGHKS and CDR2 is YYEKEE in the germline V gene (reference sequence). The V and J ends lost 2 bases and 2 bases respectively, with 5 bases between them. This CDR3 has 12 residues. The CDR3 spells CASSLSTYEQYF. DNA for the CDR3: TGTGCCAGCAGCTTATCCACCTACGAGCAGTACTTC.

The chain is built from TRBV16 and TRBJ2-1; 10 nucleotides agree with TRBD1. From germline, CDR1 is KGHSY and CDR2 FQNENV. The CDR3 covers 15 residues. With V trimmed by 2 bases and J by 8 bases, 6 bases remained unmatched. CDR3 protein: CASSQPGQGIDEQFF. The CDR3 coding sequence is TGTGCCAGCAGCCAACCGGGACAGGGGATTGATGAGCAGTTCTTC.

The chain uses TRBV5-4 and TRBJ2-1; no clear D. V dropped 0 bases and J dropped 6 bases, with 7 bases sitting between them. The CDR3 has 13 residues. Germline CDR1 SGHNT, CDR2 YYREEE (reference sequence). This CDR3 is CASSLVGSNEQFF. In DNA, the CDR3 is TGTGCCAGCAGCTTGGTGGGCTCCAATGAGCAGTTCTTC.

The chain is built from TRBV24-1 and TRBJ1-2; no reliable D call. The germline V gene encodes CDR1 KGHDR and CDR2 SFDVKD. Trimming pared 4 bases from V and 2 bases from J, leaving 10 bases between. CDR3 size: 14 residues. The CDR3 DNA sequence: TGTGCCACCAGTGACAGTGTCACGAACTATGGCTACACCTTC. It translates to CATSDSVTNYGYTF.

The chain employs TRBV7-3 and TRBJ2-2; D unresolved. This CDR3 is 12 amino acids long. Trimming stripped 4 bases from V and 8 bases from J, with 8 bases between. CDR1 is SGHTA and CDR2 is FQGTGA in the germline V gene. CDR3 bases: TGTGCCAGCAGCTCCCTCGGGGGGGAGCTGTTTTTT. It is translated as CASSSLGGELFF.

This chain connects TRBV9 to TRBJ2-1; 11 positions match TRBD2. The CDR3 runs to 15 residues. V lost 2 bases, J lost 8 bases, and 6 bases stayed unmatched. Germline V lookup: CDR1 SGDLS, CDR2 YYNGEE. The CDR3 bases are TGTGCCAGCAGCGTCATAGCGGGGGGGCCCCATGAGCAGTTCTTC. Translation gives CASSVIAGGPHEQFF.

V and J are TRBV6-2 or TRBV6-3 and TRBJ1-1; D is perhaps TRBD1 (5 bases). There are 14 residues in the CDR3. Trimming took 7 bases from V and 0 from J, leaving 12 bases between them. Germline lookup yields CDR1 MNHEY and CDR2 SVGEGT. CDR3 amino acids: CASTPDSMNTEAFF. The CDR3, as DNA: TGTGCCAGCACCCCCGACAGCATGAACACTGAAGCTTTCTTT.

The J gene is TRBJ1-4, the V gene TRBV6-5; the D is unclear. V lost 5 bases to trimming and J lost 8 bases, with 15 bases between them. Germline V CDR1 and CDR2: MNHEY, SVGAGI. CDR3 length equals 14 residues. Written as DNA, the CDR3 is TGTGCCAGCAGTCGCAGTTCACCCCAAGAAAAACTGTTTTTT. This codes for CASSRSSPQEKLFF.